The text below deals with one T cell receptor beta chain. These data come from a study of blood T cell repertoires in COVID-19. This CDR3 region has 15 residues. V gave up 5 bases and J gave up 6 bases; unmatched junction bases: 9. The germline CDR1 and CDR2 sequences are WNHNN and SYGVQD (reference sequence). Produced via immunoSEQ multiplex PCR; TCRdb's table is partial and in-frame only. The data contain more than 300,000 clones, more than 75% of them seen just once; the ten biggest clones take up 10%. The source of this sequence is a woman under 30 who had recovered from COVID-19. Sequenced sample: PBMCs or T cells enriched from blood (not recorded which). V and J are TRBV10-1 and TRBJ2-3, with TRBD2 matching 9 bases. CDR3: CASSRGGGASDTQYF. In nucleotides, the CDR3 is TGCGCCAGCAGTCGGGGCGGGGGGGCATCGGATACGCAGTATTTT.